This T cell receptor beta chain stems from a study of vaccination and CD4 T cells after COVID-19 (dated by TCRdb to between 2022 and 2023). Study-level background: SARS-CoV-2 positivity had been established in the convalescent patients by nasal swab PCR, and mild disease was recorded in several of these patients and severe disease in one. A few convalescent patients gave samples both early after vaccination (day 14) and late after vaccination (days 161 to 241). For stimulating the cultures, overlapping spike peptide pools were used, derived from SARS-CoV-2 as well as from the common cold coronaviruses HCoV-NL63, HCoV-OC43 and HCoV-229E. Post-vaccine blood samples were taken a median of 72 days after the second vaccine dose, with a range of 14 to 241 days. The spike-specific CD4+ TCR repertoire was compared before and after mRNA vaccination in ten to eleven COVID-19 convalescent patients and a handful of infection-naive healthy vaccine recipients. Post-COVID blood samples from convalescent patients were collected a median of roughly 100 days after diagnosis, with a range of about 35 to 161 days. In control cultures, a CEFX viral epitope pool was used as positive control, an HIV-1 Nef peptide pool was used as negative control, or no peptide was added. Each participant got two doses of either the Pfizer-BioNTech BNT162b2 vaccine (n=8) or the Moderna mRNA-1273 vaccine (n=2). In the convalescent cohort there were six males and four females, among whom were two Hispanic individuals, seven Caucasians, two Asians and one multiracial person. Study-wide conclusions, independent of this receptor: The number of convalescent patients in the study was relatively small, and the study did not examine early timepoints following natural infection. Although the median number of SARS-CoV-2-reactive clonotypes went up from more than 20 after infection to some 37 after vaccination, the increase was not significant. Of the vaccine-specific clones found in convalescent patients, nearly all (304 of 307) were mono-reactive for SARS-CoV-2 spike instead of being cross-reactive with common cold coronaviruses. In convalescent patients, a median around 84% of post-vaccine SARS-CoV-2-reactive clones were detected only after vaccination, and vaccine-specific priming was suggested by this finding.

The method was PCR. DNA from cultured CD4+ T cells underwent TCR sequencing with the Oncomine TCR Beta short-read assay at the Johns Hopkins FTIC core. The QIAamp micro DNA kit was used to extract genomic DNA from the cultured CD4+ T cells. Oncomine TCR Beta libraries from cultured CD4+ T cells were pooled with unique dual indexes and sequenced on an Illumina iSeq 100. The original pipeline was this. Non-productive sequences were removed, and CDR3s that did not start with C, did not end with F or W, or were shorter than 7 amino acids were discarded. Antigen-specific clonotypes were identified using the MANAFEST web application through comparison of peptide-stimulated wells with reference and other culture wells. An FDR below 0.05, an odds ratio above 5, and a productive frequency above 0.1% in at least two of three replicate wells were required for clones to be considered positive. A clonotype counted as cross-reactive if it showed significant expansion both in the SARS-CoV-2 spike wells and in at least one common cold coronavirus spike condition. CDR3 homology was assessed with Levenshtein distances (stringdist) and unrooted phylogenetic trees (ape) in R version 3.6.1. Using fastp at Q25 and MiXCR, TCRdb reprocessed the public reads and kept productive beta chains. One record per CDR3 amino acid sequence lists the most common genes and DNA. TCRdb's processing, not the authors' own work, is the source of the V and J calls. This sample holds about 20,000 distinct CDR3 sequences; roughly 40% were observed only once. The leading ten clones occupy 7.5% to 10% of the sample.

The sample's time point label is to be understood as: late sampling 161 to 241 days after vaccination in a few convalescent patients. The treatment or condition label on this specimen signifies: approximately nine-day PBMC culture with coronavirus spike peptide pools or control peptides (ViraFEST assay). The ViraFEST assay was used in the study, in which antigen-specific T cells were expanded with peptide pools and expanded clonotypes were subsequently identified by TCR sequencing. The positive SARS-CoV-2 PCR tests of the convalescent patients were dated from March to December 2020, before the Alpha, Beta and Delta variants emerged in the United States. Approximately 2.1 million PBMCs per well were cultured in IMDM with approximately 5% human AB serum and about 9.2 IU/ml IL-2, plus 10 ug/ml peptide pools. Half of the culture medium was replaced with fresh IL-2-containing medium on days 3 and 7. CD4+ T cells were isolated after about nine days of culture through negative selection using the EasySep CD4+ T cell isolation kit. Ficoll-Paque Plus gradient centrifugation was used to isolate PBMCs from whole blood, and the isolated PBMCs were then either used fresh or cryopreserved at -140C. Culture conditions were generally each tested in triplicate wells.

Compared with germline, V lacks 6 bases and J lacks 1 base; bases without a gene match: 8. CDR1 is given as DFQATT and CDR2 as SNEGSKA, both from the germline V gene (reference sequence). Counted from cysteine to phenylalanine, this CDR3 has 15 amino acids. The DNA shown is the 45-base CDR3, in frame from base 1. On this clonotype itself: There is no known antigen for this receptor. Nothing much larger sits one base from this clone, and base qualities are not available.

The chain is encoded by TRBV20-1 joined to TRBJ2-7; the central 11 bases match TRBD2. Sequences were derived from CD4+ T cells from blood, cultured in vitro, sampled about 7 months after SARS-CoV-2 vaccination. This TCR was recovered from a human donor who had recovered from COVID-19. The CDR3 has the sequence CSAGSSGRTSYEQYF. The DNA sequence is as follows: TGCAGTGCGGGATCTAGCGGGAGGACATCCTACGAGCAGTACTTC.